Listed here are 26 T cell receptor beta chains from one sample, sequenced in a study of early T cells in non-severe SARS-CoV-2 infection (dated by TCRdb to the early 2020s). To prepare the library, 5' RACE was applied. The data were produced on a NextSeq 500. Starting from the raw public reads, TCRdb applied fastp trimming at Q25, assembled clones with MiXCR and retained in-frame beta chains. Rows are unified per CDR3 protein, each entry keeping the most common DNA and genes. The sample data list about 80,000 distinct CDR3 sequences, and around 5% of these were observed just once. The ten largest clones add up to under 8% of the sample. Sequenced material: whole blood, taken at baseline. These receptors all come from an adult who was a healthcare worker with PCR-confirmed SARS-CoV-2 infection or an uninfected control (not recorded which).

This clonotype appeared many times. The chain has TRBV4-1 and TRBJ2-7, with TRBD2 matching over 12 bases. J lost 6 bases, V lost 0 bases, and 12 bases had no gene match. CDR1 MGHRA and CDR2 YSYEKL come from the germline V gene. The length of the CDR3 is 18 residues. CDR3 bases: TGCGCCAGCAGCCAAGATCCCCTAGCGGGAGGGTACACTCTCGAGCAGTACTTC. It encodes CASSQDPLAGGYTLEQYF.

This clonotype was counted a few times. The gene calls are TRBV2 and TRBJ2-1; 10 bases map to TRBD1. With 6 bases clipped from V and 6 bases from J, the junction kept 8 bases outside the gene matches. CDR3 length equals 15 residues. Germline V CDR1 and CDR2: SNHLY, FYNNEI. The CDR3 bases are TGTGCCAGCAGCCGTGAGCGGGACAGGGGCAATGAGCAGTTCTTC. This translates into CASSRERDRGNEQFF.

The chain couples TRBV7-9 to TRBJ1-6; D is uncertain. Germline V gene lookup returns CDR1 SEHNR and CDR2 FQNEAQ (reference sequence). The CDR3 contains 13 residues. V lost 4 bases to trimming and J lost 7 bases, with 8 bases between them. For the CDR3, the DNA is TGTGCCAGCAGCTCTACGGGCAATTCACCCCTCCACTTT. Translated: CASSSTGNSPLHF.

This clonotype appeared many times. The chain carries TRBV9 and TRBJ2-3; 14 bases match TRBD2. This CDR3 contains 19 residues. Trimming at V came to 2 bases and at J to 3 bases, leaving 11 bases not matched to a gene. The germline V gene encodes CDR1 SGDLS and CDR2 YYNGEE. CDR3 region: CASSVGLAGGRFITDTQYF. In DNA form, the CDR3 reads TGTGCCAGCAGCGTCGGACTAGCGGGAGGAAGATTTATAACAGATACGCAGTATTTT.

This clonotype was detected ten times or more. V is TRBV6-5 and J is TRBJ2-2, with TRBD2 identical over 7 bases. CDR1 and CDR2 (germline): MNHEY, SVGAGI. This CDR3 has 13 residues. The CDR3 protein is CSTSTLNTGELFF. CDR3 bases: TGTTCGACTAGCACCCTGAACACCGGGGAGCTGTTTTTT.

The chain employs TRBV29-1 and TRBJ1-3; D may be TRBD1 (6 bases). The CDR3 runs 16 residues. Germline CDR1 reads SQVTM; CDR2 reads ANQGSEA. V lost 5 bases to trimming and J lost 0 bases, with 17 bases between them. As DNA, the CDR3 is TGCAGCGTTTCCGCTATTCAGGGGAGCTCTGGAAACACCATATATTTT. Amino acids: CSVSAIQGSSGNTIYF.

This clonotype was observed a few times. The gene calls are TRBV3-1 and TRBJ2-1; D unclear. The V gene lost 0 bases and the J gene lost 0 bases, with 6 bases spanning the gap. The CDR3 is 15 residues long. Germline CDR1 reads LGHDT; CDR2 reads YNNKEL (reference sequence). The CDR3 DNA follows: TGTGCCAGCAGCCAAGAACTTAGCTCCTACAATGAGCAGTTCTTC. Protein: CASSQELSSYNEQFF.

This chain connects TRBV29-1 to TRBJ2-1; 7 positions agree with TRBD2. The trim removed 5 bases at V and 8 bases at J, leaving 9 bases unmatched. Per germline, CDR1 SQVTM and CDR2 ANQGSEA. The CDR3 has 13 amino acids. The CDR3 region has the DNA TGCAGCGTTATCCCGGGGGGATGGGATGAGCAGTTCTTC. Protein product: CSVIPGGWDEQFF.

This chain joins TRBV10-1 and TRBJ2-2, with D possibly matching TRBD1 (6 bases). The ends were cut back, 6 bases at V and 7 bases at J, with 12 bases in the middle. The germline CDR1 and CDR2 sequences are WNHNN and SYGVQD (reference sequence). This CDR3 is built from 13 residues. The CDR3, as DNA: TGCGCCAGCAGCCCAGGGGCGGTCGGGGAGCTGTTTTTT. Its translation: CASSPGAVGELFF.

This clonotype appeared many times. This chain connects TRBV20-1 to TRBJ2-2, with D possibly called TRBD1 or TRBD2 (5 bases each). The CDR3 sequence is 12 residues long. The germline V gene encodes CDR1 DFQATT and CDR2 SNEGSKA (reference sequence). Deletions cut 5 bases from V and 4 bases from J, with 8 bases between. The CDR3 region is CSALGGTGELFF. CDR3 sequence (DNA): TGCAGTGCTCTTGGGGGCACCGGGGAGCTGTTTTTT.

The chain joins TRBV4-1 to TRBJ1-1; 7 nucleotides agree with TRBD1. The CDR3 length is 15 residues. In germline, CDR1 is MGHRA, CDR2 YSYEKL. V shed 4 bases, J shed 4 bases, and the junction held 9 bases outside the gene matches. The CDR3 nucleotides are TGCGCCAGCAGCCTAGGGACAGCGACGGGCACTGAAGCTTTCTTT. Protein product: CASSLGTATGTEAFF.

This clonotype was observed a few times. The V call is TRBV12-3 or TRBV12-4, the J call TRBJ2-2; a weak D match, TRBD2 (5 bases). The V end lost 2 bases, the J end lost 2 bases, and 15 bases lay between the germline ends. CDR3 length: 17 amino acids. The CDR3 DNA reads TGTGCCAGCAGTTTATTGAGGGTCTCGGACAACACCGGGGAGCTGTTTTTT. Translation: CASSLLRVSDNTGELFF.

This clonotype was seen a few times. The V call is TRBV5-4, the J call TRBJ2-5; D uncertain. CDR1 and CDR2 (germline): SGHNT, YYREEE (reference sequence). V gave up 2 bases and J gave up 1 base, with 9 bases separating them. The CDR3 is 14 residues long. The CDR3 here is CASSFDSLQETQYF. In DNA, the CDR3 is TGTGCCAGCAGCTTCGACTCGCTCCAAGAGACCCAGTACTTC.

This clonotype was picked up a small number of times. The V and J genes are TRBV20-1 and TRBJ2-1; no firm D call. The CDR3 is 14 residues long. Trimming left V 5 bases short and J 5 bases short, with 16 bases between. Germline lookup yields CDR1 DFQATT and CDR2 SNEGSKA (reference sequence). CDR3 sequence: CSASPASGHNEQFF. The CDR3 DNA reads TGCAGTGCTTCCCCGGCGAGTGGCCACAATGAGCAGTTCTTC.

This clonotype was found many times. The genes are TRBV7-2 and TRBJ2-5; D may be TRBD1 (6 bases). Trimming pared 6 bases from V and 0 bases from J, leaving 11 bases between. The length of the CDR3 is 14 residues. Germline V gene sequence: CDR1 SGHTA, CDR2 FQGNSA. CDR3 sequence reads: CASSLQGNQETQYF. The CDR3 coding sequence is TGTGCCAGCAGTCTCCAGGGGAACCAAGAGACCCAGTACTTC.

A few counts support this clonotype. This chain joins TRBV6-1 and TRBJ1-2; D gene unclear. The germline gives CDR1 MNHNS, CDR2 SASEGT. This CDR3 has 13 residues. Trimming cost V 10 bases and J 3 bases, with 15 bases left between them. For the CDR3, the DNA is TGTGCCATCACCGTAGCGGCCCACTATGGCTACACCTTC. This codes for CAITVAAHYGYTF.

The J gene is TRBJ2-5, the V gene TRBV2; D is undetermined. The CDR3 loop spans 17 amino acids. Germline CDR1 and CDR2: SNHLY and FYNNEI. Trimming removed 5 bases at V and 0 bases at J, with 19 bases between. This CDR3 reads CASSPSPVELYQETQYF. CDR3 DNA sequence: TGTGCCAGCAGTCCCTCCCCGGTGGAGCTCTACCAAGAGACCCAGTACTTC. The full variable domain, in which reference TRBV2 and TRBJ2-5 provide the parts outside the CDR3, is EPEVTQTPSHQVTQMGQEVILRCVPISNHLYFYWYRQILGQKVEFLVSFYNNEISEKSEIFDDQFSVERPDGSNFTLKIRSTKLEDSAMYFCASSPSPVELYQETQYFGPGTRLLVL.

The gene calls are TRBV7-8 and TRBJ2-7; the match to TRBD1 covers 12 bases. Germline assignment: CDR1 SGHVS and CDR2 FQNEAQ. The length of the CDR3 is 15 residues. The trim removed 5 bases at V and 7 bases at J, leaving 9 bases unmatched. Written as DNA, the CDR3 is TGTGCCAGCAGCCCGAGGGACAGGGGGCTGGGGGAGCAGTACTTC. Its translation: CASSPRDRGLGEQYF.

This clonotype was detected a few times. This chain connects TRBV9 to TRBJ2-5; maybe TRBD2 (5 bases). Trimming left V 3 bases short and J 3 bases short, with 18 bases between. In germline, CDR1 is SGDLS, CDR2 YYNGEE. CDR3 length: 16 residues. This CDR3 reads CASSGRLGSLEETQYF. The CDR3 DNA reads TGTGCCAGCAGCGGACGCCTAGGGAGCTTGGAAGAGACCCAGTACTTC.

The chain couples TRBV28 to TRBJ1-2; D remains ambiguous. Trimming left V 3 bases short and J 5 bases short, with 13 bases between. The CDR3 is 14 residues long. Germline CDR1 and CDR2: MDHEN and SYDVKM. The DNA of the CDR3 is TGTGCCAGCAGTTTTAACACGGATGGATATGGCTACACCTTC. Residues: CASSFNTDGYGYTF.

This clonotype was detected many times. The chain combines TRBV11-2 with TRBJ1-2; TRBD1 agrees at 7 bases. This CDR3 is 16 amino acids long. V was pared by 4 bases and J by 6 bases, with 14 bases of the junction left unmatched. Germline V gene sequence: CDR1 SGHAT, CDR2 FQNNGV. CDR3 region: CASSSNPGGGGDGYTF. CDR3 in DNA: TGTGCCAGCAGCTCGAATCCAGGGGGAGGTGGCGATGGCTACACCTTC.

This clonotype was counted a few times. V usage is TRBV20-1 and J usage is TRBJ2-7; D is uncertain. The ends were cut back, 0 bases at V and 1 base at J, with 1 base in the middle. This CDR3 comprises 11 residues. The germline V gene has CDR1 DFQATT and CDR2 SNEGSKA (reference sequence). The CDR3 region is CSARESYEQYF. The CDR3 DNA sequence: TGCAGTGCTAGAGAGTCCTACGAGCAGTACTTC.

Many counts were recorded for this clonotype. The rearrangement links TRBV29-1 to TRBJ1-2, with D possibly matching TRBD1 (5 bases). This CDR3 spans 12 amino acids. The V and J ends lost 5 bases and 8 bases respectively, with 15 bases between them. Per germline, CDR1 SQVTM and CDR2 ANQGSEA. CDR3 nucleotide sequence: TGCAGCGTTACCCAGGGTGAATACGGCTACACCTTC. It yields the protein CSVTQGEYGYTF.

This clonotype was detected many times. The chain has TRBV6-5 and TRBJ1-1, with D unclear. CDR1 is MNHEY and CDR2 is SVGAGI in the germline V gene. CDR3 length equals 15 residues. Trimming removed 6 bases from V and 5 bases from J, with 19 bases in between. The CDR3 region has the DNA TGTGCCAGCAGCCCTGGTGGAGGCGGGAGGACTGAAGCTTTCTTT. It is translated as CASSPGGGGRTEAFF.

The rearrangement links TRBV4-1 to TRBJ1-1, with D tentatively TRBD1 (6 bases). V was pared by 2 bases and J by 1 base, with 11 bases between. CDR1 is MGHRA and CDR2 is YSYEKL in the germline V gene. This CDR3 is built from 15 residues. The CDR3 is CASSQLTGTNTEAFF. CDR3 in DNA: TGCGCCAGCAGCCAATTAACAGGGACGAACACTGAAGCTTTCTTT.

This clonotype occurred many times. The gene calls are TRBV30 and TRBJ2-4; D is unclear. Germline CDR1 and CDR2: GTSNPN and SVGIG (reference sequence). The CDR3 is made up of 11 amino acids. Deletions cut 2 bases from V and 9 bases from J, with 8 bases between. The CDR3 bases are TGTGCCTGGAGTCAAGATAGCATTCAGTACTTC. Amino acid sequence: CAWSQDSIQYF. The entire variable domain, with the rest obtained from reference TRBV30 and TRBJ2-4, is as follows: SQTIHQWPATLVQPVGSPLSLECTVEGTSNPNLYWYRQAAGRGLQLLFYSVGIGQISSEVPQNLSASRPQDRQFILSSKKLLLSDSGFYLCAWSQDSIQYFGAGTRLSVL.